This T cell receptor beta chain was recorded in a study of blood T cell repertoires in COVID-19. Sequencing was performed with immunoSEQ multiplex PCR; in TCRdb, only in-frame clones are kept and a portion is missing. The table lists 300,000 to 450,000 clones, around 87% of them singletons, with more than 9% in the top ten. Input material: peripheral blood. This TCR was sampled from a woman aged 25-40 years with COVID-19, enrolled during active disease.

The CDR3 protein is CASRQRRIQGSGRVPYNEQFF. The CDR3 DNA reads TGTGCCAGCAGGCAAAGACGGATACAGGGCAGCGGGAGGGTCCCCTACAATGAGCAGTTCTTC. The rearrangement links TRBV2 to TRBJ2-1; 10 bases line up with TRBD2. CDR1 and CDR2 from the germline V gene are SNHLY and FYNNEI. Germline trimming cut 6 bases from V and 2 bases from J; bases unmatched to any gene: 22. The CDR3 is 21 residues long.